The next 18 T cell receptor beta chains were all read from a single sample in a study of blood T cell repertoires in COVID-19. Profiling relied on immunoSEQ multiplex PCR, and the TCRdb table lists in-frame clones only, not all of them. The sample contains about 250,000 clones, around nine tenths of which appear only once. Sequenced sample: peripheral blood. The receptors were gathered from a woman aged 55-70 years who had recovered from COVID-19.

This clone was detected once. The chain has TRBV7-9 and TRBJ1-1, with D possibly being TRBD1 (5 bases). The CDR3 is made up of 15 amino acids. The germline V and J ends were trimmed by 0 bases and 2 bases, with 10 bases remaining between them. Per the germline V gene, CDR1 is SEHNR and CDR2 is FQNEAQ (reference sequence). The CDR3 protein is CASSLAGQGNTEAFF. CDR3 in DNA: TGTGCCAGCAGCTTAGCGGGGCAGGGTAACACTGAAGCTTTCTTT.

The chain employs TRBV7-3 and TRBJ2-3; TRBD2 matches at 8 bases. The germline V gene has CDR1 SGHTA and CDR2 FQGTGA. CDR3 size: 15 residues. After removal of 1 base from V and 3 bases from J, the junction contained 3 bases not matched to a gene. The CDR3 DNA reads TGTGCCAGCAGCTTAAAGCGGGGGAGAACAGATACGCAGTATTTT. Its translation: CASSLKRGRTDTQYF.

The CDR3 loop reads CASSYGGLGAFF. The DNA for the CDR3 is TGTGCCAGCAGTTACGGGGGCTTGGGAGCTTTCTTT. The V and J genes are TRBV6-5 and TRBJ1-1; possibly TRBD1 for D (6 bases). Trimming pared 2 bases from V and 10 bases from J, leaving 11 bases between. CDR3 length: 12 amino acids. CDR1 MNHEY and CDR2 SVGAGI come from the germline V gene.

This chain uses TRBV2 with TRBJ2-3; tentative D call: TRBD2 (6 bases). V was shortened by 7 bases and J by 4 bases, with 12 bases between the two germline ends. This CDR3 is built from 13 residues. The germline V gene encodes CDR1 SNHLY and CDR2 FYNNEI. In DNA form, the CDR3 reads TGTGCCAGCACCGGGACTGGGCCAGATACGCAGTATTTT. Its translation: CASTGTGPDTQYF.

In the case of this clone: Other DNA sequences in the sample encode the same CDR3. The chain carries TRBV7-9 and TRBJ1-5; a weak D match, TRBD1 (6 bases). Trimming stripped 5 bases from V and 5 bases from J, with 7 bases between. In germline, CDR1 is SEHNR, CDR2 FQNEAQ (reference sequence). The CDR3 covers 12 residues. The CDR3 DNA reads TGTGCCAGCAGCCCAGGGGATCAGCCCCAGCATTTT. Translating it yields CASSPGDQPQHF.

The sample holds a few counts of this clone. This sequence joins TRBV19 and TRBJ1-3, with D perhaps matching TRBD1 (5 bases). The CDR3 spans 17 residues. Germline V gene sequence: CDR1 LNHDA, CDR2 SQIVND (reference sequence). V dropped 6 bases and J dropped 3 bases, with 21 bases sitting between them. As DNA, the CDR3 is TGTGCCAGTAGCCCATTCCTCCCTGCCGGGGGTGGAAACACCATATATTTT. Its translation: CASSPFLPAGGGNTIYF.

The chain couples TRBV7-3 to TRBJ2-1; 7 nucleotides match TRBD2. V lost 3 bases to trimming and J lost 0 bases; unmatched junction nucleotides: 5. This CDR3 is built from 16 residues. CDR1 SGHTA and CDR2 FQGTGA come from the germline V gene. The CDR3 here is CASSLAGTISYNEQFF. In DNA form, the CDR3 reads TGTGCCAGCAGCTTGGCCGGGACTATCTCCTACAATGAGCAGTTCTTC.

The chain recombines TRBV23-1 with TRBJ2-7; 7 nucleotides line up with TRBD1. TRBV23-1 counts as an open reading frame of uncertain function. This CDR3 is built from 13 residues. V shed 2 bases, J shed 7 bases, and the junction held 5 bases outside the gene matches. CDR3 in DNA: TGCGCCAGCAGTCAAAGAGGGGGCAGGGAGCAGTACTTC. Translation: CASSQRGGREQYF.

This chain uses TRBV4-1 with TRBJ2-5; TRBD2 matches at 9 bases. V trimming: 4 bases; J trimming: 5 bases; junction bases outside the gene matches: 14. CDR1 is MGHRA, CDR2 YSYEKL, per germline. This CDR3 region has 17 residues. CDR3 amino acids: CASSRLSARGGRETQYF. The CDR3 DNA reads TGCGCCAGCAGCCGCCTCTCTGCGCGGGGGGGCCGGGAGACCCAGTACTTC.

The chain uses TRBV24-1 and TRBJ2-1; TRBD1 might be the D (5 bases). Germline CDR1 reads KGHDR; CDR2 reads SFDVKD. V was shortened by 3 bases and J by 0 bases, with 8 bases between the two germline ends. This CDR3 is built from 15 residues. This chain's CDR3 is CATSDTGSSYNEQFF. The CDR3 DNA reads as TGTGCCACCAGTGATACAGGAAGCTCCTACAATGAGCAGTTCTTC.

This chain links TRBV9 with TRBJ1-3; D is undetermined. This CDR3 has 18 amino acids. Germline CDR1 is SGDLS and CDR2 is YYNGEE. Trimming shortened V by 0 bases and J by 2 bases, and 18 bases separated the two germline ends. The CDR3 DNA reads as TGTGCCAGCAGCGTAGCGTCGGGGAGGGTCTATCCTGGAAACACCATATATTTT. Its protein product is CASSVASGRVYPGNTIYF.

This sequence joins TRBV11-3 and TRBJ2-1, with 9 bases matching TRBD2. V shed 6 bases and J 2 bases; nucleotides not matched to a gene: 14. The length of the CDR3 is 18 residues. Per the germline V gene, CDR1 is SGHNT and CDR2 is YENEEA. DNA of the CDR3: TGTGCCAGCAGTATTCGACCCCTCCGCGGGGGGGCCTACAATGAGCAGTTCTTC. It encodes CASSIRPLRGGAYNEQFF.

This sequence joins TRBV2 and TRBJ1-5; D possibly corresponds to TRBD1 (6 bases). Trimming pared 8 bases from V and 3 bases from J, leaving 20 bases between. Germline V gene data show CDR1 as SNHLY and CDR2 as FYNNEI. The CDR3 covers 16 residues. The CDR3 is CASQIDRYNLNQPQHF. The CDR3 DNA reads TGTGCCAGCCAGATCGACAGGTACAACCTCAATCAGCCCCAGCATTTT.

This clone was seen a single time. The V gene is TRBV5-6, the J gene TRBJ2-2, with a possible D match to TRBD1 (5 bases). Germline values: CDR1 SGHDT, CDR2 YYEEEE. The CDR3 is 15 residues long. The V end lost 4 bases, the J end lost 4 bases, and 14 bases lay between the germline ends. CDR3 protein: CASSGTGRGTGELFF. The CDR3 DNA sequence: TGTGCCAGCAGCGGTACAGGTAGGGGCACCGGGGAGCTGTTTTTT. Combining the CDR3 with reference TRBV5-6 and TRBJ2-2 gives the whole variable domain DAGVTQSPTHLIKTRGQQVTLRCSPKSGHDTVSWYQQALGQGPQFIFQYYEEEERQRGNFPDRFSGHQFPNYSSELNVNALLLGDSALYLCASSGTGRGTGELFFGEGSRLTVL.

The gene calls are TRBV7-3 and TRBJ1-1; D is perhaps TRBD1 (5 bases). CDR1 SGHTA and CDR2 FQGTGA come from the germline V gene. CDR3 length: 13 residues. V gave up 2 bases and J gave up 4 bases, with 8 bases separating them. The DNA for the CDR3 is TGTGCCAGCAGCTTAGGGCAGGGCACTGAAGCTTTCTTT. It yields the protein CASSLGQGTEAFF.

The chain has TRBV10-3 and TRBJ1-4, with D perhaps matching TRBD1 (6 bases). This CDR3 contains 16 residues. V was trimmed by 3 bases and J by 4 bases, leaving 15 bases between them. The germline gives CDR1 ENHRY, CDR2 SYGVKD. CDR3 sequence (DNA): TGTGCCATCAGTGACCAGGGGTTAGGGGGTAATGAAAAACTGTTTTTT. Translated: CAISDQGLGGNEKLFF.

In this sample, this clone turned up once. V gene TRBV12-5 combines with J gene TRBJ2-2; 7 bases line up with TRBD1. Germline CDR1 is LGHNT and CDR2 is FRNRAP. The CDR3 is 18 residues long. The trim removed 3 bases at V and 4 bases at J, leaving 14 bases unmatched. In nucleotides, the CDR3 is TGTGCTAGTGGTTTAGGTCCGGGACAGCTGGACCGCACCGGGGAGCTGTTTTTT. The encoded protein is CASGLGPGQLDRTGELFF.

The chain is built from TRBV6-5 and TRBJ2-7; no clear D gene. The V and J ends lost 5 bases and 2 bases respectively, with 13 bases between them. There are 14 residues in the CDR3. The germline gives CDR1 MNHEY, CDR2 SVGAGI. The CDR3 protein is CASSPWRGPYEQYF. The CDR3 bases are TGTGCCAGCAGTCCCTGGAGAGGCCCCTACGAGCAGTACTTC.